Sequencing of this T cell receptor beta chain was carried out in a study of control samples from healthy donors and cancer patients. Looked up from germline, CDR1 is ENHRY and CDR2 is SYGVKD. V was trimmed by 4 bases and J by 0 bases, leaving 6 bases between them. This CDR3 has 13 amino acids. TCRdb keeps only in-frame clones here, not all; method: immunoSEQ multiplex PCR. The data show 350,000 to 450,000 clones, with around 90% seen just once and 6% to 7% held by the top ten. This clonotype was sampled from a man aged 35-49 years with head and neck cancer. Sequencing used PBMCs. This chain joins TRBV10-3 and TRBJ1-2; D unresolved. The CDR3 sequence: CAISVQTNYGYTF. CDR3 DNA: TGTGCCATCAGTGTACAGACTAACTATGGCTACACCTTC.